This TCR beta chain was profiled in a study of blood T cell repertoires in COVID-19. This clone was picked up one time. Data came from immunoSEQ multiplex PCR; TCRdb stores just in-frame clones and leaves some out. Of approximately 250,000 clones listed, 75% to 90% are singletons. Sequencing was performed on peripheral blood. The source of this sequence is a human donor in a cohort sampled during active COVID-19.

Here the CDR3 reads CASSEGGANEKLFF. In DNA, the CDR3 is TGTGCCAGCAGTGAAGGTGGGGCGAATGAAAAACTGTTTTTT. The V call is TRBV25-1, the J call TRBJ1-4, with TRBD1 as a possible D gene (5 bases). Germline V gives CDR1 MGHDK, CDR2 SYGVNS. The CDR3 has 14 residues. The V end was cut by 2 bases, the J end by 5 bases, with 9 bases between.